This T cell receptor (beta chain) was observed in a study of technical replicates of blood from four donors (dated by TCRdb to about 2017). Library construction relied on the immunoSEQ multiplex PCR assay. TCRdb obtained this table from immuneACCESS and retained in-frame rearrangements with V and J assigned. These tables miss some clones; where compared with another copy, unresolved V genes account for less than half of the shortfall, and the remainder is unexplained. The table for this sample lists more than 65,000 clones; approximately 94% of them were counted only once. Around 0.25% of the sample lies in the top ten. This clone was counted a single time. The antigen this receptor binds is unknown. Per-nucleotide qualities are absent, and no much larger clonotype sits a single base away. CDR1 and CDR2 are drawn from the germline V gene: SGHAT, FQNNGV. The cysteine opens and the phenylalanine closes a CDR3 of 13 amino acids. Kept here is only the CDR3 DNA, which spans 39 bases and is read in frame from base 1. V and J are truncated by 1 base and 4 bases respectively, leaving an intervening sequence of 8 bases.

Recombination connected TRBV11-2 to TRBJ2-7; matching of 5 bases hints at TRBD2 as the D gene. The sequenced material came from T cells isolated from PBMCs. The receptor's source is a human donor in good health. The CDR3 amino acid sequence is: CASSLVGVYEQYF. The DNA sequence reads TGTGCCAGCAGCTTAGTGGGAGTGTACGAGCAGTACTTC.